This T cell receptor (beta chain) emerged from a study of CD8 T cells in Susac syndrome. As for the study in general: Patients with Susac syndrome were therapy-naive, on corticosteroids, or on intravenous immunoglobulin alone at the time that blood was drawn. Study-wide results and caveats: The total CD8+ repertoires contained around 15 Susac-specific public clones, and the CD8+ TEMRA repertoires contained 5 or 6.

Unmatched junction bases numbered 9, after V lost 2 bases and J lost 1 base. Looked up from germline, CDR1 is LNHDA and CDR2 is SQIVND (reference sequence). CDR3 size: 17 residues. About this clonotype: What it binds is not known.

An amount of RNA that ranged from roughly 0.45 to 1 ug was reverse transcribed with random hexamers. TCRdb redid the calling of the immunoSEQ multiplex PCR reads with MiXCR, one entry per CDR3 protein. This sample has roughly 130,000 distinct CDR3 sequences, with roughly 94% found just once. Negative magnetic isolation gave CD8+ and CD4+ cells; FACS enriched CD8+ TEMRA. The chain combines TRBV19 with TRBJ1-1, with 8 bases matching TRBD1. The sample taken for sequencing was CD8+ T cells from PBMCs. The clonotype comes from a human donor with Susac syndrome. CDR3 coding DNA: TGTGCCAGTAGTATACATGTTCAAGGGACAGGGAACACTGAAGCTTTCTTT. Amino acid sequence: CASSIHVQGTGNTEAFF. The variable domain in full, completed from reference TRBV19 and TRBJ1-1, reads DGGITQSPKYLFRKEGQNVTLSCEQNLNHDAMYWYRQDPGQGLRLIYYSQIVNDFQKGDIAEGYSVSREKKESFPLTVTSAQKNPTAFYLCASSIHVQGTGNTEAFFGQGTRLTVV.